A selection of T cell receptor beta chains follows, all from one sample in a study of shared clonotypes between healthy human individuals. Method: immunoSEQ multiplex PCR; TCRdb's copy keeps in-frame clones and lacks some. This table holds 2 million to 3 million clones, 80% to 95% found once. The sample taken for sequencing was naive CD4+ T cells from PBMCs. The receptors were sampled from a man aged 18-30 years in good health. Some clones in this sample may be carry-over from other donors' samples. Both conserved end residues are part of each CDR3. The D gene is left open where the match is weak. Some rows have no size entry. The others give once, few or many, or a class for an expanded clone.

TRBJ2-3 TRBV28 TRBD1 . 15 CASSGGTGGANTQYF TGTGCCAGCAGCGGTGGGACAGGGGGCGCAAATACGCAGTATTTT
TRBJ2-3 TRBV5-1 . . 11 CASSSTDTQYF TGCGCCAGTTCTAGCACAGATACGCAGTATTTT
TRBJ2-1 TRBV5-1 TRBD2 . 16 CASRFRVAGDDNEQFF TGCGCCAGCAGGTTCCGGGTAGCGGGGGATGACAATGAGCAGTTCTTC
TRBJ2-7 TRBV7-9 . . 12 CASSLSSREQYF TGTGCCAGCAGCTTATCATCTAGGGAGCAGTACTTC
TRBJ1-1 TRBV27 TRBD1 . 15 CASSPAGQYGTEAFF TGTGCCAGCAGTCCAGCGGGACAGTATGGTACTGAAGCTTTCTTT
TRBJ1-2 TRBV29-1 . . 14 CSVGRSGPNYGYTF TGCAGCGTCGGAAGATCGGGGCCTAACTATGGCTACACCTTC
TRBJ2-4 TRBV7-9 TRBD1 . 15 CASSLTGDSKNIQYF TGTGCCAGCAGCTTAACAGGGGATTCCAAAAACATTCAGTACTTC
TRBJ2-5 TRBV9 TRBD2 . 15 CASSVGGTSVETQYF TGTGCCAGCAGCGTAGGAGGGACTAGCGTGGAGACCCAGTACTTC
TRBJ2-2 TRBV9 TRBD2 . 17 CASSVAPSGSSAGELFF TGTGCCAGCAGCGTAGCACCTAGCGGGAGTTCGGCCGGGGAGCTGTTTTTT
TRBJ2-1 TRBV30 . . 15 CAHRRAGRTSNEQFF TGTGCCCATAGGCGGGCGGGGAGAACCTCCAATGAGCAGTTCTTC
TRBJ2-7 TRBV5-1 TRBD2 . 16 CASSFVAGLGGYEQYF TGCGCCAGCAGCTTTGTCGCGGGACTAGGGGGTTACGAGCAGTACTTC
TRBJ2-6 TRBV4-2 . . 14 CASRGDSGANVLTF TGTGCCAGCAGGGGAGACTCTGGGGCCAACGTCCTGACTTTC
TRBJ1-1 TRBV20-1 . few 10 CSAMSTEAFF TGCAGTGCTATGTCGACTGAAGCTTTCTTT
TRBJ2-5 TRBV6-5 TRBD2 . 14 CASNQRGGRETQYF TGTGCCAGCAACCAACGTGGCGGGAGAGAGACCCAGTACTTC
TRBJ1-2 TRBV4-2 . . 17 CASSQDFKVVSGVGYTF TGTGCCAGCAGCCAAGATTTTAAGGTCGTCAGCGGCGTTGGCTACACCTTC
TRBJ1-5 TRBV9 TRBD1 . 13 CASRWRGREPQHF TGTGCCAGCAGATGGAGGGGGCGGGAGCCCCAGCATTTT
TRBJ1-5 TRBV18 . . 13 CASSLGRVQPQHF TGTGCCAGCTCACTCGGAAGGGTTCAGCCCCAGCATTTT